What follows are 9 T cell receptor beta chains derived from one specimen sequenced in a study of cytomegalovirus exposure and HLA in healthy donors (TCRdb year 2017). The library was obtained by the immunoSEQ multiplex PCR assay. The multiplex PCR relied on a mix of 60 forward primers for TCR Vbeta segments and 13 reverse primers for TCR Jbeta segments. TCRdb took this table from immuneACCESS and kept in-frame rearrangements with V and J called. Such tables lack part of the clones; where checked against another copy, unresolved V genes explain under half of the gap, and the rest is unexplained. Recorded for this sample are roughly 150,000 clones; approximately 82% of them occurred a single time. The ten most abundant clones make up over 9% of the sample. Sequencing was carried out using PBMCs. Receptor source: a young man in good health and CMV-seropositive.

This sequence joins TRBV14 and TRBJ2-7; D is possibly TRBD2 (5 bases). V gave up 6 bases and J gave up 2 bases, with 17 bases separating them. The CDR3 length is 15 residues. Germline V gene data show CDR1 as SGHDN and CDR2 as FVKESK. The CDR3 region is CASSPLGGQPYEQYF. The CDR3 nucleotides read TGTGCCAGCAGTCCACTAGGTGGGCAGCCCTACGAGCAGTACTTC. Drawing the rest from reference TRBV14 and TRBJ2-7, the complete variable domain is EAGVTQFPSHSVIEKGQTVTLRCDPISGHDNLYWYRRVMGKEIKFLLHFVKESKQDESGMPNNRFLAERTGGTYSTLKVQPAELEDSGVYFCASSPLGGQPYEQYFGPGTRLTVT.

V is TRBV28 and J is TRBJ1-1; 8 nucleotides line up with TRBD1. J lost 5 bases, V lost 7 bases, and 9 bases had no gene match. This CDR3 is 14 amino acids long. Germline-derived CDR1 and CDR2 are MDHEN and SYDVKM. CDR3 sequence reads: CASTSQGAGTEAFF. DNA of the CDR3: TGTGCCAGCACTAGCCAGGGGGCGGGTACTGAAGCTTTCTTT.

A single count supports this clone. V and J are TRBV30 and TRBJ2-3; unclear D gene. The germline V gene has CDR1 GTSNPN and CDR2 SVGIG (reference sequence). This CDR3 region has 12 residues. Trimming cost V 0 bases and J 8 bases, with 9 bases left between them. The CDR3 is CAWSVGPGTQYF. Written as DNA, the CDR3 is TGTGCCTGGAGTGTAGGCCCGGGTACGCAGTATTTT. Full variable domain (remainder filled in from reference TRBV30 and TRBJ2-3): SQTIHQWPATLVQPVGSPLSLECTVEGTSNPNLYWYRQAAGRGLQLLFYSVGIGQISSEVPQNLSASRPQDRQFILSSKKLLLSDSGFYLCAWSVGPGTQYFGPGTRLTVL.

This chain links TRBV28 with TRBJ2-7; D gene ambiguous. The germline CDR1 and CDR2 sequences are MDHEN and SYDVKM. V shed 2 bases and J shed 5 bases, with 13 bases lying between them. The CDR3 runs to 14 residues. CDR3 nucleotides: TGTGCCAGCAGTTTAGGAGTGGTGAGTCACGAGCAGTACTTC. This sequence encodes CASSLGVVSHEQYF.

This chain connects TRBV10-3 to TRBJ1-1; D is uncertain. The CDR3 runs to 15 residues. V was trimmed by 3 bases and J by 1 base, leaving 12 bases between them. Germline V gene data show CDR1 as ENHRY and CDR2 as SYGVKD. The CDR3 bases are TGTGCCATCAGTGATAGGTCCCGGGAGAACACTGAAGCTTTCTTT. Translation gives CAISDRSRENTEAFF.

This chain connects TRBV9 to TRBJ2-7; 10 bases match TRBD2. Germline assignment: CDR1 SGDLS and CDR2 YYNGEE. The CDR3 is made up of 15 amino acids. With 4 bases clipped from V and 5 bases from J, the junction kept 9 bases outside the gene matches. CDR3 sequence: CASSSRGLAGDEQYF. Here the CDR3 DNA reads TGTGCCAGCAGCTCGCGAGGGCTAGCGGGAGACGAGCAGTACTTC.

V and J are TRBV18 and TRBJ2-6; a possible D gene is TRBD2 (5 bases). The CDR3 is made up of 14 amino acids. V was cut by 8 bases and J by 0 bases, with 8 bases left in between. In germline, CDR1 is KGHSH, CDR2 LQKENI. The CDR3, as DNA: TGTGCCAGCAGGACTTCCTCTGGGGCCAACGTCCTGACTTTC. Translating it yields CASRTSSGANVLTF.

The chain employs TRBV27 and TRBJ2-3, with TRBD1 as a possible D gene (6 bases). The germline V gene has CDR1 MNHEY and CDR2 SMNVEV (reference sequence). This CDR3 spans 13 amino acids. V gave up 5 bases and J gave up 6 bases, with 12 bases separating them. In DNA form, the CDR3 reads TGTGCCAGCAGTCCCCAGGGGTCGGATACGCAGTATTTT. It specifies CASSPQGSDTQYF.

A few counts support this clone. CDR3 DNA sequence: TGTGCCAGCAGCGAGACGGGCTATGGCTACACCTTC. Its protein product is CASSETGYGYTF. The chain couples TRBV28 to TRBJ1-2, with D uncertain. Germline V gene data show CDR1 as MDHEN and CDR2 as SYDVKM. The CDR3 has 12 amino acids. V lost 6 bases to trimming and J lost 4 bases, with 9 bases between them.